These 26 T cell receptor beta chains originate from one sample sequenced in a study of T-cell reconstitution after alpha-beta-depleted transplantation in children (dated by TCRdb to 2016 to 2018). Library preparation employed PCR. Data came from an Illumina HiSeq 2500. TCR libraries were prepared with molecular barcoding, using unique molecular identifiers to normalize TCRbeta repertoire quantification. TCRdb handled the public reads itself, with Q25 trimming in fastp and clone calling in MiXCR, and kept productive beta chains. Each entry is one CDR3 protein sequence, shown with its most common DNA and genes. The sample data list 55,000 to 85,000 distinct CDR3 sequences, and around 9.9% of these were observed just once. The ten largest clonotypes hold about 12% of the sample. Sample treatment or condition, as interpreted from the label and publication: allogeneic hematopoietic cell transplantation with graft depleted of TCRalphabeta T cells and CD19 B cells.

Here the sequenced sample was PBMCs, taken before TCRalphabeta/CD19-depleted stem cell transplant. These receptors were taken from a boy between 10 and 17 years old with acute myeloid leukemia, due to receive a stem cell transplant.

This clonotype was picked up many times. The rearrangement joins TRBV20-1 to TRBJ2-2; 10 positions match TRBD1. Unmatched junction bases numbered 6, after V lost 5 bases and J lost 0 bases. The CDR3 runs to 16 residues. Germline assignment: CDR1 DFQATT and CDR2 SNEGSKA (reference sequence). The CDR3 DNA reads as TGCAGTGCTGGGGGACAGGGGCATTCGAACACCGGGGAGCTGTTTTTT. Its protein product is CSAGGQGHSNTGELFF.

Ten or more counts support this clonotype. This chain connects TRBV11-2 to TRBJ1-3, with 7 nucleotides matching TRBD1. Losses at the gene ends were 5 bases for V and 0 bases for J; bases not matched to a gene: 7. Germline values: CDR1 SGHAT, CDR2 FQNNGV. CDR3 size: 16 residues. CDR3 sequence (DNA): TGTGCCAGCAGCAGCCGGGGACAGTTCTCTGGAAACACCATATATTTT. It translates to CASSSRGQFSGNTIYF.

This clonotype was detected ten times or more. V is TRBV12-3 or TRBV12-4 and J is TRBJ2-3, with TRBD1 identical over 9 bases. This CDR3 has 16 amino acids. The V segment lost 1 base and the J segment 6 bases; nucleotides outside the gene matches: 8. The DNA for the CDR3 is TGTGCCAGCAGTTTAGGAACAGGGGGCGTTTTGGATACGCAGTATTTT. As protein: CASSLGTGGVLDTQYF.

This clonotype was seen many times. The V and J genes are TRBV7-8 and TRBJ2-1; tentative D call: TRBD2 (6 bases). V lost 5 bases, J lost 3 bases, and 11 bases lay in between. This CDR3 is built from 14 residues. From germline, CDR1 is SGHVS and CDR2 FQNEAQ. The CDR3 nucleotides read TGTGCCAGCAGCCCGGGAGTTTACTACAATGAGCAGTTCTTC. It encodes CASSPGVYYNEQFF.

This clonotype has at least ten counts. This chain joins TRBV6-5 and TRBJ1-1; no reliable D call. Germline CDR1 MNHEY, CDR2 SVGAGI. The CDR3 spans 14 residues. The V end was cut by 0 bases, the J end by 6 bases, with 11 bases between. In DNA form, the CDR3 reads TGTGCCAGCAGTTACTCGGGCCCGGTGGCTGAAGCTTTCTTT. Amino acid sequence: CASSYSGPVAEAFF.

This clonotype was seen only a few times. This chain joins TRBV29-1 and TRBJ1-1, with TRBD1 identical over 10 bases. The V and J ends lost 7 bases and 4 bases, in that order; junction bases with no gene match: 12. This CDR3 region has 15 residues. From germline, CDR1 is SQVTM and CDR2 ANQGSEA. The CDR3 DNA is TGCAGCGCGAGCGTCGGGACAGGGGCCCGCACTGAAGCTTTCTTT. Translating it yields CSASVGTGARTEAFF. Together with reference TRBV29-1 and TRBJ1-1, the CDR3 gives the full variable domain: SAVISQKPSRDICQRGTSLTIQCQVDSQVTMMFWYRQQPGQSLTLIATANQGSEATYESGFVIDKFPISRPNLTFSTLTVSNMSPEDSSIYLCSASVGTGARTEAFFGQGTRLTVV.

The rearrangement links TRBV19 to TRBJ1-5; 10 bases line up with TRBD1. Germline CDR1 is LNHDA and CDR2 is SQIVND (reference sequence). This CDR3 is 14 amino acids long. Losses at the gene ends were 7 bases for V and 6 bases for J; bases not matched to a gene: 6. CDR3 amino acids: CASTMGQGIQPQHF. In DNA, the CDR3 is TGTGCCAGTACAATGGGACAGGGGATTCAGCCCCAGCATTTT. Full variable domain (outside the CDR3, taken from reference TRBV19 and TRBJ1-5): DGGITQSPKYLFRKEGQNVTLSCEQNLNHDAMYWYRQDPGQGLRLIYYSQIVNDFQKGDIAEGYSVSREKKESFPLTVTSAQKNPTAFYLCASTMGQGIQPQHFGDGTRLSIL.

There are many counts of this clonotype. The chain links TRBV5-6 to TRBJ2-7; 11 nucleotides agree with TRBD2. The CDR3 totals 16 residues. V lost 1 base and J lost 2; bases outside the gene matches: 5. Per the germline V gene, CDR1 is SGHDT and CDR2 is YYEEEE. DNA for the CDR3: TGTGCCAGCAGCTTGTTAGTACTAGCGGGAGCCTACGAGCAGTACTTC. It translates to CASSLLVLAGAYEQYF.

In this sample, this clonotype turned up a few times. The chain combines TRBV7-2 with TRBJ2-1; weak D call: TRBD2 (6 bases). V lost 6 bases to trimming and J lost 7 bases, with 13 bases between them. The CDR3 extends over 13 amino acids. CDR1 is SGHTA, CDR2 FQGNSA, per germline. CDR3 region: CASSPGGDNEQFF. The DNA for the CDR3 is TGTGCCAGCAGTCCCGGGGGTGATAATGAGCAGTTCTTC.

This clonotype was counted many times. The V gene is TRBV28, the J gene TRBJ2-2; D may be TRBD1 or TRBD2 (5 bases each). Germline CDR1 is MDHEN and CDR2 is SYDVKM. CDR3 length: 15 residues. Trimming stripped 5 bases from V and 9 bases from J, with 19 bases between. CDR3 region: CASSPLGRDRRELFF. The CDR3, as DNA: TGTGCCAGCAGTCCCCTAGGACGGGACCGAAGGGAGCTGTTTTTT.

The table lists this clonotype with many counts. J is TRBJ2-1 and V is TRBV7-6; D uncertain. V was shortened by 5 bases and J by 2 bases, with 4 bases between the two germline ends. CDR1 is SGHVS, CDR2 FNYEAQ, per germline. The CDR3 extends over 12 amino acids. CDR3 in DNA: TGTGCCAGCAGCGACACCTACAATGAGCAGTTCTTC. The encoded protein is CASSDTYNEQFF. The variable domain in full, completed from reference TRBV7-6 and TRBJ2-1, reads GAGVSQSPRYKVTKRGQDVALRCDPISGHVSLYWYRQALGQGPEFLTYFNYEAQQDKSGLPNDRFSAERPEGSISTLTIQRTEQRDSAMYRCASSDTYNEQFFGPGTRLTVL.

CDR3 amino acids: CASRSGFDQETQYF. The CDR3 DNA sequence: TGTGCCAGCAGATCCGGGTTTGATCAGGAGACCCAGTACTTC. The V call is TRBV7-2, the J call TRBJ2-5; D gene uncertain. The ends were cut back, 6 bases at V and 5 bases at J, with 16 bases in the middle. CDR1 and CDR2 (germline): SGHTA, FQGNSA. The CDR3 covers 14 residues.

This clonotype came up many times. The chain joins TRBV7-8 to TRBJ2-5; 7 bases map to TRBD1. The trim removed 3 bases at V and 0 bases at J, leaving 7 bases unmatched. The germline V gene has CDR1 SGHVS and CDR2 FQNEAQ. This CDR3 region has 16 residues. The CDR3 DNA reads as TGTGCCAGCAGCTTGCCAACACAGGGGTACCAAGAGACCCAGTACTTC. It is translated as CASSLPTQGYQETQYF.

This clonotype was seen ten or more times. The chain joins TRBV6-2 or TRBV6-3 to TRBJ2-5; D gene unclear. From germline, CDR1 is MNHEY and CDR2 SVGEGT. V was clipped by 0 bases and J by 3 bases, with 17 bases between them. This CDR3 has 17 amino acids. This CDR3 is CASSYSGWGEQEETQYF. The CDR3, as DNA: TGTGCCAGCAGTTACTCGGGTTGGGGTGAGCAGGAAGAGACCCAGTACTTC.

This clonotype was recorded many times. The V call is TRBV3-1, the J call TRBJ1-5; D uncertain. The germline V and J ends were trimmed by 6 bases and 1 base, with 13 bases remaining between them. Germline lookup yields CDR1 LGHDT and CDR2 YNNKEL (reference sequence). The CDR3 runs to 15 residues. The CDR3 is CASSLSLGSNQPQHF. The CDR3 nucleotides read TGTGCCAGCAGTCTCAGTCTGGGAAGCAATCAGCCCCAGCATTTT.

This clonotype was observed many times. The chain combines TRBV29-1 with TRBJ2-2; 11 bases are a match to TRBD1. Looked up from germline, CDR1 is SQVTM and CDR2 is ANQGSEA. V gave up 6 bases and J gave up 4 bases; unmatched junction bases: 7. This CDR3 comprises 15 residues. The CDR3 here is CSVASGTGGTGELFF. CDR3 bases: TGCAGCGTAGCTTCTGGGACAGGGGGCACCGGGGAGCTGTTTTTT.

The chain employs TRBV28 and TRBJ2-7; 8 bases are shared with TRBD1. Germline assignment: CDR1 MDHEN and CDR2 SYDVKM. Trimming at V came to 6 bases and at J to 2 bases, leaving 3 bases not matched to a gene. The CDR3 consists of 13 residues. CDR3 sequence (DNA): TGTGCCAGCAGAGGACAGGGTACCTACGAGCAGTACTTC. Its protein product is CASRGQGTYEQYF. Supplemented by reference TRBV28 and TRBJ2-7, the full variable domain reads DVKVTQSSRYLVKRTGEKVFLECVQDMDHENMFWYRQDPGLGLRLIYFSYDVKMKEKGDIPEGYSVSREKKERFSLILESASTNQTSMYLCASRGQGTYEQYFGPGTRLTVT.

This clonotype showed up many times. The CDR3 region is CASSLEASGRATDTQYF. CDR3 in DNA: TGTGCCAGCAGCTTAGAGGCTAGCGGGAGGGCCACAGATACGCAGTATTTT. This rearrangement joins TRBV11-2 to TRBJ2-3; 12 bases match TRBD2. The CDR3 sequence is 17 residues long. The J segment lost 2 bases and the V segment lost 0 bases, leaving 3 bases of the junction unmatched. CDR1 and CDR2 from the germline V gene are SGHAT and FQNNGV.

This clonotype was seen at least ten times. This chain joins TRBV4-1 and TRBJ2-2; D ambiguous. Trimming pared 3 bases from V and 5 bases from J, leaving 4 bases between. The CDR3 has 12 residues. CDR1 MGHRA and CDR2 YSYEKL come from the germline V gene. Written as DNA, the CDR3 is TGCGCCAGCAGCCAGAGGACCGGGGAGCTGTTTTTT. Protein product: CASSQRTGELFF.

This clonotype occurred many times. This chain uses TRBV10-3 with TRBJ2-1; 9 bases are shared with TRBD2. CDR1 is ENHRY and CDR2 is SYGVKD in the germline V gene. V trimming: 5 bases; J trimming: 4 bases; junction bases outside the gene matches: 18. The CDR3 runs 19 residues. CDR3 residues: CAISPSIQDLTSGYNEQFF. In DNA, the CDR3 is TGTGCCATCAGTCCTTCCATCCAGGATTTGACTAGCGGATACAATGAGCAGTTCTTC.

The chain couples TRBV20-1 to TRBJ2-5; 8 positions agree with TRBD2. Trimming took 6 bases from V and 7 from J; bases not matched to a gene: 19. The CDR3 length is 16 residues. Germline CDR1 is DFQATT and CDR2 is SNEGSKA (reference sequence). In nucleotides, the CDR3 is TGCAGTGCCCCCGGGGGGGGGGCTACTCATCTAGGGACCCAGTACTTC. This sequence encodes CSAPGGGATHLGTQYF.

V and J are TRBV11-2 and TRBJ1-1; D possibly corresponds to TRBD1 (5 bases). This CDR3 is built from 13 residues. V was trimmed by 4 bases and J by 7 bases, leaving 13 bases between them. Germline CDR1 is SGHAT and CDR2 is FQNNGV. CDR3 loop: CASSSGGSGEAFF. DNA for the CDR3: TGTGCCAGCAGCTCGGGGGGGAGTGGTGAAGCTTTCTTT.

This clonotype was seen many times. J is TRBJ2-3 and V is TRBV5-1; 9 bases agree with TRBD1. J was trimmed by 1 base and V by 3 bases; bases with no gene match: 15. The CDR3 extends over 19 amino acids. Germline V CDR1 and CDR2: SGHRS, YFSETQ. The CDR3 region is CASSWGTGISDVRTDTQYF. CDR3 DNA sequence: TGCGCCAGCAGCTGGGGGACAGGGATTTCCGATGTGCGCACAGATACGCAGTATTTT. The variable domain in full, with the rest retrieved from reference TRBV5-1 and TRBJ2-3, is KAGVTQTPRYLIKTRGQQVTLSCSPISGHRSVSWYQQTPGQGLQFLFEYFSETQRNKGNFPGRFSGRQFSNSRSEMNVSTLELGDSALYLCASSWGTGISDVRTDTQYFGPGTRLTVL.

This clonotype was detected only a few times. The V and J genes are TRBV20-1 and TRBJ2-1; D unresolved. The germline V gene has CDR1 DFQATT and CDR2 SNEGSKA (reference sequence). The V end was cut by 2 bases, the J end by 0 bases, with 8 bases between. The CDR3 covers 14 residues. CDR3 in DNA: TGCAGTGCTAGAAGGGATAGCTCCTACAATGAGCAGTTCTTC. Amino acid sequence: CSARRDSSYNEQFF.

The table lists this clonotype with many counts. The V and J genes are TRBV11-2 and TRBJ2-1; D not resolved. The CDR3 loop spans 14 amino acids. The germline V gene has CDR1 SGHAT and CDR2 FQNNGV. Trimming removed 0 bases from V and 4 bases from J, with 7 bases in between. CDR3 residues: CASSLDQIYNEQFF. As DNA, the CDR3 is TGTGCCAGCAGCTTAGATCAGATATACAATGAGCAGTTCTTC. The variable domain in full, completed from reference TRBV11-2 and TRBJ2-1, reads EAGVAQSPRYKIIEKRQSVAFWCNPISGHATLYWYQQILGQGPKLLIQFQNNGVVDDSQLPKDRFSAERLKGVDSTLKIQPAKLEDSAVYLCASSLDQIYNEQFFGPGTRLTVL.

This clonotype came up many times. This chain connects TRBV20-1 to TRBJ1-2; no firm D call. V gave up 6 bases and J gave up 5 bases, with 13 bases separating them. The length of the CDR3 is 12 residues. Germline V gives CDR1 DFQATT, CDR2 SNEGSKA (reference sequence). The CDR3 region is CSAKAVAYGYTF. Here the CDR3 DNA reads TGCAGTGCGAAGGCAGTTGCGTATGGCTACACCTTC.